Listed below are T cell receptor beta chains from one sample, sequenced in a study of Ad26.COV2.S vaccination and SARS-CoV-2 variants. Libraries were prepared by immunoSEQ multiplex PCR; TCRdb keeps only in-frame clonotypes and omits some of them. Of hundreds of thousands of clones detected, around 92% appear once; the ten largest clones hold around 1.4%. This sample comprised peripheral blood, obtained in a trial of Ad26.COV2.S vaccine versus placebo. These receptors were taken from a person between 18 and 59 years old who received the Ad26.COV2.S COVID-19 vaccine or a placebo. Each CDR3 is given with its conserved first and last residue. Each record gives: D gene, clone size, J gene, V gene, CDR3 DNA, CDR3 protein. A D gene is named only where the DNA matches it firmly. The size of a clone is reported for some rows only, either as once, few or many, or as a class for expanded clones.

.	.	TRBJ1-1	TRBV10-3	TGTGCCATCAGGGCCGAGGGCCTCACTGAAGCTTTCTTT	CAIRAEGLTEAFF
TRBD2	once	TRBJ2-7	TRBV30	TGTGCCTGGAGCCCGGGACTAGCGGAGAGAGAGCAGTACTTC	CAWSPGLAEREQYF
.	.	TRBJ2-1	TRBV5-1	TGCGCCAGCAGCTTGCAACCACAGGGAGAGGGTGAGCAGTTCTTC	CASSLQPQGEGEQFF
.	.	TRBJ1-1	TRBV20-1	TGCAGTGTAGTGGGGTACACTGAAGCTTTCTTT	CSVVGYTEAFF
TRBD1	.	TRBJ2-3	TRBV24-1	TGTGCCACCAGTGATTTGGGGACAGGGGGCCCCACAGATACGCAGTATTTT	CATSDLGTGGPTDTQYF
TRBD2	.	TRBJ2-1	TRBV6-5	TGTGCCAGCAGTTACCTTAGCGGGGGGGGAAATGAGCAGTTCTTC	CASSYLSGGGNEQFF
.	few	TRBJ1-5	TRBV11-2	TGTGCCAGCAGCCCCCAAGGGGTGAATCAGCCCCAGCATTTT	CASSPQGVNQPQHF
TRBD2	.	TRBJ2-1	TRBV13	TGTGCCAGCAGCCAGGGACTAGCGGGAGGTAAGGAGCAGTTCTTC	CASSQGLAGGKEQFF
.	.	TRBJ2-3	TRBV5-6	TGTGCCAGCAGCAAAAGGAGGTTAACAGATACGCAGTATTTT	CASSKRRLTDTQYF
.	.	TRBJ1-1	TRBV7-2	TGTGCCAGCAGCTTAGAGACGACAACCAACACTGAAGCTTTCTTT	CASSLETTTNTEAFF
TRBD1	.	TRBJ2-5	TRBV9	TGTGCCAGCAGCTCGAGGACAGGCCAAGAGACCCAGTACTTC	CASSSRTGQETQYF
TRBD2	.	TRBJ2-1	TRBV5-6	TGTGCCAGCAACTACCTTAGCGGGTCCTACAATGAGCAGTTCTTC	CASNYLSGSYNEQFF
.	once	TRBJ1-1	TRBV4-1	TGCGCCAGCAGCCTCCTCGAGGGACCGACTGAAGCTTTCTTT	CASSLLEGPTEAFF
.	.	TRBJ1-1	TRBV10-3	TGTGCCATCACCCCCCGGGGCGAGAGCACTGAAGCTTTCTTT	CAITPRGESTEAFF